This T cell receptor (beta chain) was retrieved from a study of T cells in women clearing cervical HPV infection. At the level of the study: For cases, blood was sampled a median approximately 150 days after lesion detection, interquartile range roughly 80 to 200 days. Study outcomes and limitations: Unknown T-cell numbers per sample may underlie the richness differences.

A word on this clone: Its antigen is still unknown. The read ends 3 residues early relative to the CDR3; the germline J gene fills the gap.

This CDR3 has 15 amino acids. The J segment lost 1 base and the V segment lost 3 bases, leaving 3 bases of the junction unmatched. The V gene's germline CDR1 is MRHNA and CDR2 SNTAGT. Some clones are missing from TCRdb's copy, which holds only in-frame ones; the method was immunoSEQ multiplex PCR. The specimen's table records tens of thousands of clones. Sequencing used blood buffy coat. V is TRBV6-4 and J is TRBJ2-5; TRBD2 aligns across 9 bases. The TCR was taken from a woman between 18 and 69 years old with a cervical HPV16 infection that either progressed to CIN3+ or cleared (not recorded which). This CDR3 reads CASSEVAGAQETQYF. CDR3 DNA (partial): TGTGCCAGCAGTGAGGTAGCGGGAGCCCAAGAGACC.